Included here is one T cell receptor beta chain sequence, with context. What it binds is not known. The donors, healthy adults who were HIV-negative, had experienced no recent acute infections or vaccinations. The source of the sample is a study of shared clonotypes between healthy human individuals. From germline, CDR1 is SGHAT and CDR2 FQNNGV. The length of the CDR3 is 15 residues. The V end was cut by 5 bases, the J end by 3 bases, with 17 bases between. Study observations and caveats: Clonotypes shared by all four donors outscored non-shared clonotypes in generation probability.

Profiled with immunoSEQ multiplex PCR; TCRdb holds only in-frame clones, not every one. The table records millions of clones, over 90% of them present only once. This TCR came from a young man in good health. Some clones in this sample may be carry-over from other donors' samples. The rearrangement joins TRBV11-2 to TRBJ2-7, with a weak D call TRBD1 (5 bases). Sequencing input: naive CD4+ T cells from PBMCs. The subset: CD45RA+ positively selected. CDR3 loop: CASSATPQGYYEQYF. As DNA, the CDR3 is TGTGCCAGCAGCGCAACCCCCCAGGGCTACTACGAGCAGTACTTC.